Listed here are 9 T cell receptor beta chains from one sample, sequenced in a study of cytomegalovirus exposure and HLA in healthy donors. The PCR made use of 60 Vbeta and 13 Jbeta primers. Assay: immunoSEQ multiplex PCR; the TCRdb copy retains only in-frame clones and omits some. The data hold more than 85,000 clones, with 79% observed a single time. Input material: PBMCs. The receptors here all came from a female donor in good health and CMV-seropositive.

The CDR3 sequence: CAISESGGLAGIYEQYF. CDR3 sequence (DNA): TGTGCCATCAGTGAGTCAGGGGGACTAGCGGGGATCTACGAGCAGTACTTC. The V call is TRBV10-3, the J call TRBJ2-7, with 13 nucleotides matching TRBD2. The CDR3 spans 17 residues. Germline V gene sequence: CDR1 ENHRY, CDR2 SYGVKD. V shed 0 bases and J 3 bases; nucleotides not matched to a gene: 5.

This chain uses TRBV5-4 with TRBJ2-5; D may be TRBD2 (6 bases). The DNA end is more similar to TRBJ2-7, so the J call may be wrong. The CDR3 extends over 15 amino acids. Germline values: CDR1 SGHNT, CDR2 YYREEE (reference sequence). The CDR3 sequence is CASSPGVAASYEQYF. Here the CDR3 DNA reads TGTGCCAGCAGCCCCGGAGTAGCGGCATCCTACGAGCAGTACTTC.

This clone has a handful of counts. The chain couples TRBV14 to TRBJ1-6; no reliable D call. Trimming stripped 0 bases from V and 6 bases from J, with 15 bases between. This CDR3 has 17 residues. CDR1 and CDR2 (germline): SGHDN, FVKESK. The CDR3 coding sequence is TGTGCCAGCAGCCAAGAGAGGATGGCATTGGGTAATTCACCCCTCCACTTT. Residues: CASSQERMALGNSPLHF.

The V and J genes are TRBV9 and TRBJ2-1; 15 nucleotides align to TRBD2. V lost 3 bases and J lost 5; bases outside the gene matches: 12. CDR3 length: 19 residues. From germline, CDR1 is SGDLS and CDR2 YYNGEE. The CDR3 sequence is CASSARPGTSGGPNNEQFF. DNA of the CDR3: TGTGCCAGCAGCGCCCGTCCCGGGACTAGCGGGGGGCCGAACAATGAGCAGTTCTTC. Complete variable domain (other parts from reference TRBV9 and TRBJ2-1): DSGVTQTPKHLITATGQRVTLRCSPRSGDLSVYWYQQSLDQGLQFLIQYYNGEERAKGNILERFSAQQFPDLHSELNLSSLELGDSALYFCASSARPGTSGGPNNEQFFGPGTRLTVL.

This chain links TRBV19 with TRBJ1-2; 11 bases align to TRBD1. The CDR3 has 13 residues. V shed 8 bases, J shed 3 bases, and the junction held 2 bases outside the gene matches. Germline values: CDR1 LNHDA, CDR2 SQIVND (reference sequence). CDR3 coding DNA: TGTGCCAGTCGGGACAGGGGGGACTATGGCTACACCTTC. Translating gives CASRDRGDYGYTF. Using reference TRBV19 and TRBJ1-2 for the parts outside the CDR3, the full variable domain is DGGITQSPKYLFRKEGQNVTLSCEQNLNHDAMYWYRQDPGQGLRLIYYSQIVNDFQKGDIAEGYSVSREKKESFPLTVTSAQKNPTAFYLCASRDRGDYGYTFGSGTRLTVV.

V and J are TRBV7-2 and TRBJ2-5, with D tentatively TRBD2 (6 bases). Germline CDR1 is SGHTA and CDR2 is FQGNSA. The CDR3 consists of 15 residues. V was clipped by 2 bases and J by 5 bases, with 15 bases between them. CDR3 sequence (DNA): TGTGCCAGCAGCTTAACGGGACTCACCGCGGAGACCCAGTACTTC. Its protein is CASSLTGLTAETQYF.

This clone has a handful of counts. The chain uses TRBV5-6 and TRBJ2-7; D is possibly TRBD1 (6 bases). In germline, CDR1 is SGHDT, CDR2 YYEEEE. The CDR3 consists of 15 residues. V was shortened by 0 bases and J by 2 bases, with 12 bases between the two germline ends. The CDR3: CASSLGPPGAYEQYF. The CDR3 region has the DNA TGTGCCAGCAGCTTGGGGCCTCCAGGGGCCTACGAGCAGTACTTC.

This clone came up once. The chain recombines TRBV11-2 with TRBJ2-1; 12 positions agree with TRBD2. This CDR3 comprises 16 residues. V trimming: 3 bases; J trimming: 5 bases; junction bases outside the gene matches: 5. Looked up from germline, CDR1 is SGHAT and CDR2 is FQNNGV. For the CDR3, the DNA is TGTGCCAGCAGCTTGGTTTCTAGCGGGGGGGACAATGAGCAGTTCTTC. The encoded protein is CASSLVSSGGDNEQFF.

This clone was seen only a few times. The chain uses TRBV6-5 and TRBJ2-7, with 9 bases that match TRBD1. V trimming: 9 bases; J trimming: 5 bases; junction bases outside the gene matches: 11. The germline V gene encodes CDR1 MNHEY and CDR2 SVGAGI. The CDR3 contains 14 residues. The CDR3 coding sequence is TGTGCCAGTCACAGACAGGGGGAATTTGACGAGCAGTACTTC. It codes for CASHRQGEFDEQYF.